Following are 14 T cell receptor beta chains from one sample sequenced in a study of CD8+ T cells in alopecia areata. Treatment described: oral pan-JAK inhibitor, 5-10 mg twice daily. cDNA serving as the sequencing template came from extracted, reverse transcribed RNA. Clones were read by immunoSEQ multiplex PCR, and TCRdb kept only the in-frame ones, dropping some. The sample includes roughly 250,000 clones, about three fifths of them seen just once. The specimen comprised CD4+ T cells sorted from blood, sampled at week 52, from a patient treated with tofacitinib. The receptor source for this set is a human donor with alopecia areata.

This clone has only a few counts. CDR3: CASSSLAGGIEPIAKNIQYF. The DNA for the CDR3 is TGTGCCAGCAGTTCCTTAGCGGGGGGGATAGAACCGATAGCCAAAAACATTCAGTACTTC. This chain connects TRBV27 to TRBJ2-4; 11 nucleotides line up with TRBD2. Germline trimming cut 4 bases from V and 0 bases from J; bases unmatched to any gene: 14. CDR1 is MNHEY, CDR2 SMNVEV, per germline (reference sequence). This CDR3 has 20 residues.

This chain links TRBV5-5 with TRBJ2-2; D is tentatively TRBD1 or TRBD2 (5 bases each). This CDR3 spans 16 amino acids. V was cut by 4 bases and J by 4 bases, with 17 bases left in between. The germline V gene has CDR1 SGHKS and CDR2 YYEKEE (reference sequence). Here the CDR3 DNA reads TGTGCCAGCAGCCCACAGGCCCCGAGGGGCACCGGGGAGCTGTTTTTT. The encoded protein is CASSPQAPRGTGELFF.

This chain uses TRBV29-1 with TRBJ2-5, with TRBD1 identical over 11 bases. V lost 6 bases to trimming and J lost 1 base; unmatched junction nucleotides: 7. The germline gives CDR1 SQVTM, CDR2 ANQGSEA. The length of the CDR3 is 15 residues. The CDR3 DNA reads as TGCAGCGTAGGGACAGGGGGGACCATCCAAGAGACCCAGTACTTC. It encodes CSVGTGGTIQETQYF.

Here the CDR3 reads CASSYNQALWGEQYF. CDR3 coding DNA: TGTGCCAGCAGTTATAACCAGGCTCTATGGGGCGAGCAGTACTTC. The rearrangement uses TRBV6-5 and TRBJ2-7, with no clear D. V lost 3 bases, J lost 6 bases, and 18 bases lay in between. This CDR3 is built from 15 residues. CDR1 is MNHEY, CDR2 SVGAGI, per germline.

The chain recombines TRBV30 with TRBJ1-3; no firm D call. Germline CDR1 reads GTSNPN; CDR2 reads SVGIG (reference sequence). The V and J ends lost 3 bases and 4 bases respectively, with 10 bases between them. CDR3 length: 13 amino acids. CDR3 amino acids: CAWSLFAGNTIYF. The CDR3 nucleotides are TGTGCCTGGAGCTTGTTCGCAGGAAACACCATATATTTT.

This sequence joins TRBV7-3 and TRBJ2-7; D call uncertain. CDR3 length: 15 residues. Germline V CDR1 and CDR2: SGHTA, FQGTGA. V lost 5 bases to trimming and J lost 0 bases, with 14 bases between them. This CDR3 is CASSPSMGSSYEQYF. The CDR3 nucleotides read TGTGCCAGCAGCCCCAGTATGGGTAGCTCCTACGAGCAGTACTTC.

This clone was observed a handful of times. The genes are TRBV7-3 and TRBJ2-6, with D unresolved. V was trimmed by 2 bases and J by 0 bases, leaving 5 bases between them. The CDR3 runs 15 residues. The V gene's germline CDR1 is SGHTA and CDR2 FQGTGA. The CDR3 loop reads CASSLETSGANVLTF. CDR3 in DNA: TGTGCCAGCAGCTTAGAGACCTCTGGGGCCAACGTCCTGACTTTC.

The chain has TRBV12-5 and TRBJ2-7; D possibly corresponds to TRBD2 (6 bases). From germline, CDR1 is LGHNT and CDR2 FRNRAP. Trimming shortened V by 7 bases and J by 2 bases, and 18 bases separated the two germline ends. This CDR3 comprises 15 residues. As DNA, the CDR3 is TGTGCTAGTGTTCCTGGTGTGGAGGGGACCTACGAGCAGTACTTC. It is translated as CASVPGVEGTYEQYF. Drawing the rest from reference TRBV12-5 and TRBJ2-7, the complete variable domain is DARVTQTPRHKVTEMGQEVTMRCQPILGHNTVFWYRQTMMQGLELLAYFRNRAPLDDSGMPKDRFSAEMPDATLATLKIQPSEPRDSAVYFCASVPGVEGTYEQYFGPGTRLTVT.

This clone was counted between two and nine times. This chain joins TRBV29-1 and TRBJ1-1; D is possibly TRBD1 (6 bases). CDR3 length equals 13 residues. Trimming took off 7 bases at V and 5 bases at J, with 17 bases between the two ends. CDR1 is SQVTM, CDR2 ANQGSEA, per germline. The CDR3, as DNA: TGCAGCGGGGGTTACAGGGTGGGAACTGAAGCTTTCTTT. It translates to CSGGYRVGTEAFF. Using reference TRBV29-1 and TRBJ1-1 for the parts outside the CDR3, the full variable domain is SAVISQKPSRDICQRGTSLTIQCQVDSQVTMMFWYRQQPGQSLTLIATANQGSEATYESGFVIDKFPISRPNLTFSTLTVSNMSPEDSSIYLCSGGYRVGTEAFFGQGTRLTVV.

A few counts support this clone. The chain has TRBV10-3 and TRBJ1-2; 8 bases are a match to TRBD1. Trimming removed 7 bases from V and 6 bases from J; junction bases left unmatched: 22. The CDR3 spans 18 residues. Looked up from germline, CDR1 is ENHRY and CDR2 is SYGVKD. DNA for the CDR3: TGTGCCATCACCCCCAACCCGGGACAGGCGAGTAGTATTAATGGCTACACCTTC. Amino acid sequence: CAITPNPGQASSINGYTF.

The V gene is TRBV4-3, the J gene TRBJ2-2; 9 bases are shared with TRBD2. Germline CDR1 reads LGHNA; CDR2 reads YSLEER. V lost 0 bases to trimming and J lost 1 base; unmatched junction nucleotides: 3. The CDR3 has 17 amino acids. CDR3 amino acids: CASSQDQAGGNTGELFF. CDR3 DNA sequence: TGCGCCAGCAGCCAAGATCAAGCGGGGGGGAACACCGGGGAGCTGTTTTTT.

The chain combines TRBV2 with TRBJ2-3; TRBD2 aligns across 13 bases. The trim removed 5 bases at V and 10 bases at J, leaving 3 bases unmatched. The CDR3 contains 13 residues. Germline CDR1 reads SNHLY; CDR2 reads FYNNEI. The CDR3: CASSSTSGGPQYF. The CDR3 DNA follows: TGTGCCAGCAGTTCGACTAGCGGGGGGCCGCAGTATTTT.

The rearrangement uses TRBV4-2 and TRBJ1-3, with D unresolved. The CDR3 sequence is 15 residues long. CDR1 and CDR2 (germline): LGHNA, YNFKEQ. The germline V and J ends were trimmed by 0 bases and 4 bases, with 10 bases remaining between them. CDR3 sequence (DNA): TGTGCCAGCAGCCAAGATTGGGATCGGGGAAACACCATATATTTT. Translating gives CASSQDWDRGNTIYF.

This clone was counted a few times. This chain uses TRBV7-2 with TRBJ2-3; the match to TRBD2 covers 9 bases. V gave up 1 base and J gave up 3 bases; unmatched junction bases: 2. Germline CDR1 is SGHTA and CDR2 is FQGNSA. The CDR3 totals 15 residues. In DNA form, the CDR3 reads TGTGCCAGCAGCTTAGACCTAGCGGGGACAGATACGCAGTATTTT. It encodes CASSLDLAGTDTQYF.